These 15 T cell receptor beta chains originate from one sample sequenced in a study of vaccination and CD4 T cells after COVID-19. Antigens of these TCRs are unknown. At the Johns Hopkins FTIC core, DNA taken from cultured CD4+ T cells was sequenced by way of the Oncomine TCR Beta short-read assay. TCRdb fed the PCR reads into MiXCR, producing one record per CDR3 protein. The sample gives more than 10,000 distinct CDR3 sequences, about 56% of which show up once; about an eighth is in the top ten. Specified treatment: roughly 10-day PBMC culture with coronavirus spike peptide pools or control peptides (ViraFEST assay). Material for sequencing was CD4+ T cells from blood, cultured in vitro. The receptors originated from a human donor who had recovered from COVID-19.

The rearrangement links TRBV7-9 to TRBJ1-4; no definite D call. The CDR3 consists of 13 residues. The V and J ends lost 2 bases and 8 bases respectively, with 9 bases between them. Per germline, CDR1 SEHNR and CDR2 FQNEAQ (reference sequence). CDR3: CASSLSGREKLFF. The CDR3, as DNA: TGTGCCAGCAGCTTAAGCGGGAGGGAAAAACTGTTTTTT. Variable domain in full (rest from reference TRBV7-9 and TRBJ1-4): DTGVSQNPRHKITKRGQNVTFRCDPISEHNRLYWYRQTLGQGPEFLTYFQNEAQLEKSRLLSDRFSAERPKGSFSTLEIQRTEQGDSAMYLCASSLSGREKLFFGSGTQLSVL.

This clonotype showed up just once. The rearrangement links TRBV5-1 to TRBJ1-1; D uncertain. Per germline, CDR1 SGHRS and CDR2 YFSETQ. The CDR3 sequence is 13 residues long. V was cut by 5 bases and J by 0 bases, with 8 bases left in between. CDR3 protein: CASRPTLNTEAFF. DNA of the CDR3: TGCGCCAGCAGGCCAACTTTGAACACTGAAGCTTTCTTT.

DNA for the CDR3: TGTGCCAGCAGTTTATCCAGGGCCGGGACTGAAGCTTTCTTT. It translates to CASSLSRAGTEAFF. The chain uses TRBV28 and TRBJ1-1, with D perhaps TRBD1 (5 bases). The CDR3 runs to 14 residues. The V gene lost 1 base and the J gene lost 5 bases, with 11 bases spanning the gap. Germline V gene sequence: CDR1 MDHEN, CDR2 SYDVKM.

This chain uses TRBV18 with TRBJ1-1, with D perhaps matching TRBD1 (5 bases). The V gene lost 2 bases and the J gene lost 4 bases, with 11 bases spanning the gap. This CDR3 has 14 amino acids. Germline loops: CDR1 KGHSH, CDR2 LQKENI. The CDR3 spells CASSPNQGTTEAFF. DNA for the CDR3: TGTGCCAGCTCACCAAACCAGGGTACCACTGAAGCTTTCTTT.

The rearrangement joins TRBV6-1 to TRBJ1-1; no definite D call. The length of the CDR3 is 13 residues. The germline V and J ends were trimmed by 4 bases and 0 bases, with 6 bases remaining between them. The germline V gene has CDR1 MNHNS and CDR2 SASEGT. CDR3 residues: CASSGGMNTEAFF. CDR3 DNA sequence: TGTGCCAGCAGTGGAGGGATGAACACTGAAGCTTTCTTT.

The rearrangement uses TRBV7-2 and TRBJ2-2; D might be TRBD1 (5 bases). Germline assignment: CDR1 SGHTA and CDR2 FQGNSA. The CDR3 has 13 residues. V gave up 5 bases and J gave up 7 bases, with 11 bases separating them. In DNA form, the CDR3 reads TGTGCCAGCAGCGCAGGGCGGAGCGGGGAGCTGTTTTTT. Translated: CASSAGRSGELFF.

The chain couples TRBV7-2 to TRBJ2-2, with unresolved D. V was clipped by 5 bases and J by 1 base, with 11 bases between them. Germline CDR1 reads SGHTA; CDR2 reads FQGNSA. The length of the CDR3 is 15 residues. CDR3 in amino acids: CASSRTQENTGELFF. As DNA, the CDR3 is TGTGCCAGCAGCCGGACCCAAGAGAACACCGGGGAGCTGTTTTTT.

The chain joins TRBV6-1 to TRBJ1-5; D possibly corresponds to TRBD1 (6 bases). Trimming cost V 7 bases and J 2 bases, with 12 bases left between them. The CDR3 length is 14 residues. Per the germline V gene, CDR1 is MNHNS and CDR2 is SASEGT. CDR3 nucleotide sequence: TGTGCCAGCAATCGAAGGGGGGGCAATCAGCCCCAGCATTTT. It yields the protein CASNRRGGNQPQHF.

The chain combines TRBV11-1 with TRBJ1-2; 11 nucleotides line up with TRBD1. This CDR3 region has 14 residues. Germline CDR1 SGHAT, CDR2 FQDESV (reference sequence). V gave up 6 bases and J gave up 4 bases; unmatched junction bases: 4. DNA for the CDR3: TGTGCCAGCAGAACCGGGACAGGGGGCTATGGCTACACCTTC. Translating it yields CASRTGTGGYGYTF. The full variable domain, completed using reference TRBV11-1 and TRBJ1-2, is EAEVAQSPRYKITEKSQAVAFWCDPISGHATLYWYRQILGQGPELLVQFQDESVVDDSQLPKDRFSAERLKGVDSTLKIQPAELGDSAMYLCASRTGTGGYGYTFGSGTRLTVV.

This clonotype has a handful of counts. The chain links TRBV7-2 to TRBJ2-4; D not certain. This CDR3 spans 13 amino acids. V was shortened by 6 bases and J by 6 bases, with 12 bases between the two germline ends. Germline CDR1 SGHTA, CDR2 FQGNSA. The CDR3 sequence is CASSPPPGNIQYF. CDR3 DNA sequence: TGTGCCAGCAGTCCCCCGCCGGGAAACATTCAGTACTTC.

The rearrangement links TRBV27 to TRBJ1-1; tentatively, D is TRBD1 (5 bases). Trimming removed 5 bases at V and 1 base at J, with 11 bases between. The CDR3 runs 14 residues. The germline CDR1 and CDR2 sequences are MNHEY and SMNVEV (reference sequence). This chain's CDR3 is CASSVGPANTEAFF. CDR3 DNA: TGTGCCAGCAGTGTGGGACCGGCGAACACTGAAGCTTTCTTT.

CDR3 nucleotides: TGCAGCGTGGATGGGAGTACTGAAGCTTTCTTT. It yields the protein CSVDGSTEAFF. V is TRBV29-1 and J is TRBJ1-1; the D is unclear. Germline lookup yields CDR1 SQVTM and CDR2 ANQGSEA. With 6 bases removed from V and 5 bases from J, the gap between germline ends came to 10 bases. This CDR3 comprises 11 residues.

This clonotype was observed a single time. The chain combines TRBV28 with TRBJ1-1, with 10 positions matching TRBD1. CDR1 and CDR2 (germline): MDHEN, SYDVKM. Unmatched junction bases numbered 17, after V lost 5 bases and J lost 5 bases. This CDR3 has 18 residues. In DNA, the CDR3 is TGTGCCAGCAGTCTAGGGGGCGAGACAGGGGGCCGGGGGACTGAAGCTTTCTTT. Translation: CASSLGGETGGRGTEAFF.

This clonotype was seen once. This rearrangement joins TRBV7-6 to TRBJ1-3; 7 bases are shared with TRBD1. J gave up 4 bases and V 0 bases, and 0 bases lay outside the gene matches. CDR3 length: 14 residues. CDR1 SGHVS and CDR2 FNYEAQ come from the germline V gene. Here the CDR3 reads CASSLAGGGNTIYF. The CDR3 DNA reads as TGTGCCAGCAGCTTAGCAGGGGGCGGAAACACCATATATTTT.

The chain carries TRBV12-3 or TRBV12-4 and TRBJ2-7; D gene uncertain. CDR3 length: 12 residues. Trimming removed 1 base at V and 7 bases at J, with 8 bases between. CDR3 region: CASSLGRLEQYF. Here the CDR3 DNA reads TGTGCCAGCAGTTTAGGACGACTGGAGCAGTACTTC.